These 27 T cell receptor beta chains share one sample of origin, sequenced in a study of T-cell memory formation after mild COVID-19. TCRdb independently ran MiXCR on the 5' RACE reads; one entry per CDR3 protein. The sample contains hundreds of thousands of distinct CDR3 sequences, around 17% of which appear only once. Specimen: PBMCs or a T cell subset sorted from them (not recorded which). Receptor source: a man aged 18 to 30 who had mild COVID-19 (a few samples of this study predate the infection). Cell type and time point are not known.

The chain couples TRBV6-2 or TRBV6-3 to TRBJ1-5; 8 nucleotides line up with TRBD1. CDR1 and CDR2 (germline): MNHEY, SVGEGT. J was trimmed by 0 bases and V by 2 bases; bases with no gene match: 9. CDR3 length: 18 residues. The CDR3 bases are TGTGCCAGCAGTTACCATAGGACAGGGCTTTATAGCAATCAGCCCCAGCATTTT. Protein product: CASSYHRTGLYSNQPQHF.

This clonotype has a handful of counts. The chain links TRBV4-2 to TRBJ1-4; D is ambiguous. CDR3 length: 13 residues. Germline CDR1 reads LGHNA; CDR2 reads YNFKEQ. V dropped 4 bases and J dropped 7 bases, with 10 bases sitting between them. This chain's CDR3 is CASSPLEREKLFF. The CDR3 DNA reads TGTGCCAGCAGCCCGCTGGAGCGTGAAAAACTGTTTTTT.

CDR3 nucleotides: TGTGCCTGGACCTACGAGGACAGGGTTGACACCATATATTTT. Translating gives CAWTYEDRVDTIYF. The chain combines TRBV30 with TRBJ1-3; 8 bases align to TRBD1. V lost 4 bases to trimming and J lost 8 bases; unmatched junction nucleotides: 10. The V gene's germline CDR1 is GTSNPN and CDR2 SVGIG (reference sequence). CDR3 size: 14 residues.

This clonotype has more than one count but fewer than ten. The CDR3: CATSRDQAGGQDEQFF. The CDR3 bases are TGTGCCACCAGCAGAGATCAGGCGGGGGGGCAGGATGAGCAGTTCTTC. The rearrangement links TRBV15 to TRBJ2-1; 9 bases are a match to TRBD2. Germline V CDR1 and CDR2: LNHNV, YYDKDF (reference sequence). The CDR3 covers 16 residues. Germline trimming cut 0 bases from V and 8 bases from J; bases unmatched to any gene: 8.

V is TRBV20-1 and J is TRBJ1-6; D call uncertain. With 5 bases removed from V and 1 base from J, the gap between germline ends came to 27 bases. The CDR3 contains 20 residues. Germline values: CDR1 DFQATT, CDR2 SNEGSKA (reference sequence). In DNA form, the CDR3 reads TGCAGTGCTCAGATGGGGAACAGCCGTAGTTATAGGTCCTATAATTCACCCCTCCACTTT. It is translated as CSAQMGNSRSYRSYNSPLHF.

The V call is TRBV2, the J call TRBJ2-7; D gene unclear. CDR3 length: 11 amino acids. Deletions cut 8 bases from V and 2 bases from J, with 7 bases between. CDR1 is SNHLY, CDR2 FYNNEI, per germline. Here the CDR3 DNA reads TGTGCCAGCTCCGCCGCCTACGAGCAGTACGTC. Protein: CASSAAYEQYV.

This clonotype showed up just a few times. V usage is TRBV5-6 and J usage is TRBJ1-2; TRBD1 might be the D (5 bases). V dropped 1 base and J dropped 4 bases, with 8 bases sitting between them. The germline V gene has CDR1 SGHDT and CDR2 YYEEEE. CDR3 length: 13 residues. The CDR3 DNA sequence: TGTGCCAGCAGCTTGCCGGGGACCTATGGCTACACCTTC. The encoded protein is CASSLPGTYGYTF.

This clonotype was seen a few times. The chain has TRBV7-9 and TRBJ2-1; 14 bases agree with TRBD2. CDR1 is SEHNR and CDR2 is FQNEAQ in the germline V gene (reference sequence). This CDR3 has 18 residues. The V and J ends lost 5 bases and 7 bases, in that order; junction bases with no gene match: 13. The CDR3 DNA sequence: TGTGCCAGCAGCCCGACCCGGACTAGCGGGGGGACGGGGAATGAGCAGTTCTTC. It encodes CASSPTRTSGGTGNEQFF.

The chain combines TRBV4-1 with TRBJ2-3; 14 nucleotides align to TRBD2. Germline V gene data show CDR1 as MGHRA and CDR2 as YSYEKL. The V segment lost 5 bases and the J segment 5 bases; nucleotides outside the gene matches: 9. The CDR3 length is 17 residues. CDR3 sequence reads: CASSSQGTSGGEDTQYF. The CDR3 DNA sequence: TGCGCCAGCAGCTCCCAGGGGACTAGCGGGGGAGAAGATACGCAGTATTTT.

DNA for the CDR3: TGTGCCAGCAGCCTGATCTGGTTCGATGAGCAGTTCTTC. It encodes CASSLIWFDEQFF. The chain is built from TRBV6-5 and TRBJ2-1; D remains ambiguous. The CDR3 runs to 13 residues. V shed 6 bases and J shed 8 bases, with 14 bases lying between them. Germline-derived CDR1 and CDR2 are MNHEY and SVGAGI.

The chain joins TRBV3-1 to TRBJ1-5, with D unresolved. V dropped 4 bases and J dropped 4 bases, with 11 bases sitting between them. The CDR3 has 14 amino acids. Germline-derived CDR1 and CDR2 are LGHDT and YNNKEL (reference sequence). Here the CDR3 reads CASSPRGTNQPQHF. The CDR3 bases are TGTGCCAGCAGCCCCCGTGGTACGAATCAGCCCCAGCATTTT.

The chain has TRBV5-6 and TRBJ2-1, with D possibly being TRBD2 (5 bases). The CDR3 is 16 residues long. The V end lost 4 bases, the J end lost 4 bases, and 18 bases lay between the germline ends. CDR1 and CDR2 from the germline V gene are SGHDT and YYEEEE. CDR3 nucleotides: TGTGCCAGCAGCCACCCGGTGATAGCGATATACAATGAGCAGTTCTTC. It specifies CASSHPVIAIYNEQFF. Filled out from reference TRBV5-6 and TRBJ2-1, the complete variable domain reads DAGVTQSPTHLIKTRGQQVTLRCSPKSGHDTVSWYQQALGQGPQFIFQYYEEEERQRGNFPDRFSGHQFPNYSSELNVNALLLGDSALYLCASSHPVIAIYNEQFFGPGTRLTVL.

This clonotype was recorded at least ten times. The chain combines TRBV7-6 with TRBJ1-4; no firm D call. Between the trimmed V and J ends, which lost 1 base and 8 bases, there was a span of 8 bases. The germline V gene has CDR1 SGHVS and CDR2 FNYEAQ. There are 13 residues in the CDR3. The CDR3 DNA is TGTGCCAGCAGCTTAGGGGTCAGCGAAAAACTGTTTTTT. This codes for CASSLGVSEKLFF.

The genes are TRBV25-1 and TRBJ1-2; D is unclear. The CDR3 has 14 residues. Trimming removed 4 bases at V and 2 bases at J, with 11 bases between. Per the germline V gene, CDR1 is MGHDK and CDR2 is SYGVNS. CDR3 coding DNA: TGTGCCAGCAGTGGCACCCCGGGGAACTATGGCTACACCTTC. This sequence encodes CASSGTPGNYGYTF.

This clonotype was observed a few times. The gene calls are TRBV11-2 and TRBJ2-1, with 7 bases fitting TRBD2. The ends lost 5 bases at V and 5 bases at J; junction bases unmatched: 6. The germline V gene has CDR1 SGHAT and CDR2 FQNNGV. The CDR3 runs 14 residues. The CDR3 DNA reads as TGTGCCAGCAGCCAACGGGAGGCGGACAATGAGCAGTTCTTC. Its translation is CASSQREADNEQFF.

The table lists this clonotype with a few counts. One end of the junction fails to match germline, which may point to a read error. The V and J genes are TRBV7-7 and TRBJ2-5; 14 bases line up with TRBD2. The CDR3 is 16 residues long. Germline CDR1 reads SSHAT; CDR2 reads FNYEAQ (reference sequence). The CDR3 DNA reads TGTGCTAGCACCATGGGACTAGCGGGGGATCAAGAGACCCAGTACTTC. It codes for CASTMGLAGDQETQYF.

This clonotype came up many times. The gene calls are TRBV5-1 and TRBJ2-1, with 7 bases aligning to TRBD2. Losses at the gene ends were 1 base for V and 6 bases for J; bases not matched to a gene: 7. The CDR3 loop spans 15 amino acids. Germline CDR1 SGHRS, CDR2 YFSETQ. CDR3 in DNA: TGCGCCAGCAGCTTGCAACTAGCGAAATTCAATGAGCAGTTCTTC. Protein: CASSLQLAKFNEQFF.

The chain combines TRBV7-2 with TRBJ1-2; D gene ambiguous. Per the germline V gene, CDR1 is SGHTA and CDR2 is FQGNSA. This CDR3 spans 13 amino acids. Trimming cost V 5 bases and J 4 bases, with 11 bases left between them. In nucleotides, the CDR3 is TGTGCCAGCAGCCTAGGGCCTAGCTATGGCTACACCTTC. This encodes CASSLGPSYGYTF.

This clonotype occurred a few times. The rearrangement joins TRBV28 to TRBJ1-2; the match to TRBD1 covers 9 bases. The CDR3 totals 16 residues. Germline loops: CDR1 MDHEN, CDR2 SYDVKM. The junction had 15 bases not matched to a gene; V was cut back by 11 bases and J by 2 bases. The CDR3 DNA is TGTGCCTCAAGGGGGGGACCGGGACAGGGCAACTATGGCTACACCTTC. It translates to CASRGGPGQGNYGYTF.

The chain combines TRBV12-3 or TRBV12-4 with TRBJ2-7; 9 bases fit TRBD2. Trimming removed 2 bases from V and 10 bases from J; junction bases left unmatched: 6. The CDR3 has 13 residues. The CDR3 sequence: CASSLRLAAPQYF. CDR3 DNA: TGTGCCAGCAGTTTAAGACTAGCGGCTCCACAGTACTTC.

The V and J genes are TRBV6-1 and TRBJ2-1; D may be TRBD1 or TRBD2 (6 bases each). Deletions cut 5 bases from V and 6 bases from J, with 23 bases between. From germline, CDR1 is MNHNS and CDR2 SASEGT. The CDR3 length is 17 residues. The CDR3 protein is CASSRLGGARLSNEQFF. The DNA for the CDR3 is TGTGCCAGCAGTCGTTTGGGGGGCGCGCGATTATCCAATGAGCAGTTCTTC.

CDR3 nucleotide sequence: TGCGCCAGCAGCTTGGAGGCCAGCGGGGCCCACGAGCAGTACTTC. It encodes CASSLEASGAHEQYF. V gene TRBV5-1 combines with J gene TRBJ2-7; TRBD2 aligns across 7 bases. The CDR3 is 15 residues long. Trimming at V came to 0 bases and at J to 5 bases, leaving 8 bases not matched to a gene. Germline lookup yields CDR1 SGHRS and CDR2 YFSETQ. The full variable domain, with the rest looked up from reference TRBV5-1 and TRBJ2-7, is KAGVTQTPRYLIKTRGQQVTLSCSPISGHRSVSWYQQTPGQGLQFLFEYFSETQRNKGNFPGRFSGRQFSNSRSEMNVSTLELGDSALYLCASSLEASGAHEQYFGPGTRLTVT.

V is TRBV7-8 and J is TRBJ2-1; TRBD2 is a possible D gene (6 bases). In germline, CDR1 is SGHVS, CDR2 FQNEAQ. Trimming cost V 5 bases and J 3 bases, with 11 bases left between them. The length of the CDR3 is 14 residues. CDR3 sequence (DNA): TGTGCCAGCAGCCCCAGGGAGGTCTACAATGAGCAGTTCTTC. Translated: CASSPREVYNEQFF.

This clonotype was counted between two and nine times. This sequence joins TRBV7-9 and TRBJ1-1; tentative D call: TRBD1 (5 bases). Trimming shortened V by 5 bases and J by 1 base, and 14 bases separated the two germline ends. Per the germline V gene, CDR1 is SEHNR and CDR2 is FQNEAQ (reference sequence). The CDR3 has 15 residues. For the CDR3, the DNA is TGTGCCAGCAGCCCTGCGGGGGTACCGAACACTGAAGCTTTCTTT. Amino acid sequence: CASSPAGVPNTEAFF. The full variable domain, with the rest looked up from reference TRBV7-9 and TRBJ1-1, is DTGVSQNPRHKITKRGQNVTFRCDPISEHNRLYWYRQTLGQGPEFLTYFQNEAQLEKSRLLSDRFSAERPKGSFSTLEIQRTEQGDSAMYLCASSPAGVPNTEAFFGQGTRLTVV.

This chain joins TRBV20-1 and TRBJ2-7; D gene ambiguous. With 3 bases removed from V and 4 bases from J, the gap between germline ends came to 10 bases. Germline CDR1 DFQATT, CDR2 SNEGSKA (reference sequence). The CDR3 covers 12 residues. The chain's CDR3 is CSASPGLYEQYF. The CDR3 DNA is TGCAGTGCTAGTCCCGGGTTATACGAGCAGTACTTC.

CDR3 sequence: CASSYRDRYNEQFF. CDR3 in DNA: TGTGCCAGCAGCTACCGGGACAGATACAATGAGCAGTTCTTC. V usage is TRBV3-1 and J usage is TRBJ2-1; 7 nucleotides line up with TRBD1. Trimming at V came to 5 bases and at J to 4 bases, leaving 5 bases not matched to a gene. The CDR3 covers 14 residues. Looked up from germline, CDR1 is LGHDT and CDR2 is YNNKEL (reference sequence).

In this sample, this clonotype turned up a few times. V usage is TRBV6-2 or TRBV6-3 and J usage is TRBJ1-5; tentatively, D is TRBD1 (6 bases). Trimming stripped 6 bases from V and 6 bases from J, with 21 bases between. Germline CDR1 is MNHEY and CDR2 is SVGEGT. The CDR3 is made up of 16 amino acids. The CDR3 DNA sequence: TGTGCCAGCAGCCCACTCAGGGGAAAGCTGAGTCAGCCCCAGCATTTT. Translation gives CASSPLRGKLSQPQHF.